This section outlines one T cell receptor (beta chain) sequence together with its context. This sample is drawn from a study of spatial heterogeneity in lung cancer. In the study overall: Alpha-chain sequences were consistently detected less often than beta-chain sequences. Within raw reads, each unique TCR and UMI combination appeared on average more than ten times.

Time point meaning: sample taken at primary tumor resection. Trimming took 1 base from V and 1 from J, leaving 7 bases between them. The CDR3 is made up of 13 amino acids. Germline lookup yields CDR1 DFQATT and CDR2 SNEGSKA (reference sequence). One entry per CDR3 protein, called by TCRdb with MiXCR from the 5' RACE reads. The data hold approximately 40,000 distinct CDR3 sequences, with approximately 14% observed a single time. The rearrangement joins TRBV20-1 to TRBJ1-1; D is ambiguous. This clonotype was obtained from a male donor with early-stage non-small cell lung cancer. The material was PBMCs, obtained at surgery. CDR3 in amino acids: CSARVTTNTEAFF. As DNA, the CDR3 is TGCAGTGCTAGAGTGACGACGAACACTGAAGCTTTCTTT.